This TCR beta chain was retrieved from a study of shared clonotypes between healthy human individuals. This CDR3 spans 13 amino acids. With V trimmed by 5 bases and J by 7 bases, 4 bases remained unmatched. The germline CDR1 and CDR2 sequences are KGHSH and LQKENI. Using immunoSEQ multiplex PCR, the repertoire was profiled, and TCRdb retains in-frame clones only, with some absent. Of about 490,000 clones listed, over 70% are singletons. The sequenced sample consisted of PBMCs. The chain is built from TRBV18 and TRBJ2-4, with 8 bases that match TRBD1. The receptor's source is a woman between 40 and 50 years old in good health. Some clones in this sample may be carry-over from other donors' samples. The CDR3, as DNA: TGTGCCAGCTCAACCCGGGACAGGAACATTCAGTACTTC. The encoded protein is CASSTRDRNIQYF. Supplemented by reference TRBV18 and TRBJ2-4, the full variable domain reads NAGVMQNPRHLVRRRGQEARLRCSPMKGHSHVYWYRQLPEEGLKFMVYLQKENIIDESGMPKERFSAEFPKEGPSILRIQQVVRGDSAAYFCASSTRDRNIQYFGAGTRLSVL.